This T cell receptor (beta chain) was captured in a study of T cell clonality in common variable immunodeficiency. Findings of the study overall: T cell subpopulation sequencing would be needed to explain CVID clonality. Compared with healthy controls, CVID subjects showed increased TCRbeta clonality, mostly in about a third.

CVID and control samples used equivalent genomic DNA input. Profiling relied on immunoSEQ multiplex PCR, and the TCRdb table lists in-frame clones only, not all of them. This sample has more than 55,000 clones and no singletons, with roughly 0.84% in the ten largest. This clone was counted at least ten times. Its antigen remains unknown. The TCR originated in a person aged 18 to 75 in good health. The specimen was peripheral blood mononuclear cells.

The DNA read from the CDR3 is TGTGCCATCAGACCAAGAGGGACAGCC. This translates into CAIRPRGTA. The whole CDR3 sequence reads CAIRPRGTAYTF. The chain recombines TRBV10-3 with TRBJ1-2; 7 nucleotides agree with TRBD1. The read finishes 3 residues shy of the CDR3 end, and the germline J gene is used to complete it. Germline CDR1 and CDR2: ENHRY and SYGVKD. The CDR3 is made up of 12 amino acids.